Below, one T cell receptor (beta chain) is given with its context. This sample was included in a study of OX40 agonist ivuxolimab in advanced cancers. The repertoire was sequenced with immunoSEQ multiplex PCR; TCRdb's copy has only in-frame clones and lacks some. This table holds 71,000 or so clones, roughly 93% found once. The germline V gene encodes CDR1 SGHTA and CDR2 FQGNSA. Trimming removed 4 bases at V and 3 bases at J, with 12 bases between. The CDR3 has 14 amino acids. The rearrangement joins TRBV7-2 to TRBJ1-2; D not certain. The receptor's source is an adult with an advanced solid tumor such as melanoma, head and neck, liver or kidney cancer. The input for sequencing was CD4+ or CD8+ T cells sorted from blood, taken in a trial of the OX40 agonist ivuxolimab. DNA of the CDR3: TGTGCCAGCAGCTCGGCCGGTCAGCACTATGGCTACACCTTC. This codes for CASSSAGQHYGYTF.